A selection of T cell receptor beta chains follows, all from one sample in a study of T cell repertoires in cytomegalovirus infection. Each CDR3 protein gets one entry after TCRdb re-called the reads with MiXCR. The sample yields fewer than 350,000 distinct CDR3 sequences, 8% to 9.5% seen once. Sample: PBMCs. Receptors originate from a human donor in good health (CMV status not recorded). Some clones in this sample may be carry-over from other donors' samples. Each CDR3 is given with its conserved first and last residue. Each record gives: CDR3 protein, CDR3 DNA, clone size, J gene, V gene, D gene. The D gene is left open where the match is weak. Size is stated for part of the rows, as once, few or many counts, or as a class when the clone is expanded.

CDR3aa: CASRYGTGNSPLHF; CDR3nt: TGTGCCAGCAGGTACGGGACAGGCAATTCACCCCTCCACTTT; abundance: -; j_gene: TRBJ1-6; v_gene: TRBV12-3/TRBV12-4; d_gene: TRBD1
CDR3aa: CASSHNRKNEQYF; CDR3nt: TGTGCCAGCAGCCACAATCGGAAAAACGAGCAGTACTTC; abundance: -; j_gene: TRBJ2-7; v_gene: TRBV5-3; d_gene: -
CDR3aa: CAISAFPGELFF; CDR3nt: TGTGCCATCAGTGCGTTCCCCGGGGAGCTGTTTTTT; abundance: once; j_gene: TRBJ2-2; v_gene: TRBV10-3; d_gene: -
CDR3aa: CSARSDRGTYEQYF; CDR3nt: TGCAGTGCTAGATCGGACAGGGGGACGTACGAGCAGTACTTC; abundance: -; j_gene: TRBJ2-7; v_gene: TRBV20-1; d_gene: TRBD1
CDR3aa: CSARDSPLWGHEQFF; CDR3nt: TGCAGTGCTAGAGATTCTCCCCTTTGGGGACATGAGCAGTTCTTC; abundance: many; j_gene: TRBJ2-1; v_gene: TRBV20-1; d_gene: -
CDR3aa: CASSTTGATYEQYF; CDR3nt: TGTGCCAGCAGTACAACGGGTGCTACCTACGAGCAGTACTTC; abundance: few; j_gene: TRBJ2-7; v_gene: TRBV6-2/TRBV6-3; d_gene: -
CDR3aa: CASSVLAQYTGELFF; CDR3nt: TGTGCCAGTAGTGTACTAGCGCAGTACACCGGGGAGCTGTTTTTT; abundance: many; j_gene: TRBJ2-2; v_gene: TRBV19; d_gene: TRBD2
CDR3aa: CAAGGRMEGYTF; CDR3nt: TGTGCCGCAGGCGGCAGAATGGAAGGCTACACCTTC; abundance: many; j_gene: TRBJ1-2; v_gene: TRBV7-7; d_gene: -
CDR3aa: CASSQGGTGGSYEQYF; CDR3nt: TGTGCCAGCAGCCAAGGAGGGACAGGGGGCTCCTACGAGCAGTACTTC; abundance: few; j_gene: TRBJ2-7; v_gene: TRBV14; d_gene: TRBD1
CDR3aa: CASSLVQVGRKRQAFF; CDR3nt: TGTGCCAGCAGCTTAGTACAGGTGGGGCGCAAGAGGCAAGCTTTCTTT; abundance: many; j_gene: TRBJ1-1; v_gene: TRBV7-2; d_gene: -
CDR3aa: CASTLTSLETQYF; CDR3nt: TGTGCCAGCACCCTGACTAGCTTGGAGACCCAGTACTTC; abundance: few; j_gene: TRBJ2-5; v_gene: TRBV7-2; d_gene: TRBD2
CDR3aa: CAIRRGEFTDTQYF; CDR3nt: TGTGCCATCAGACGGGGTGAATTCACAGATACGCAGTATTTT; abundance: -; j_gene: TRBJ2-3; v_gene: TRBV10-3; d_gene: -
CDR3aa: CASSLSRHAETQYF; CDR3nt: TGTGCCAGCAGTTTATCCAGGCATGCAGAGACCCAGTACTTC; abundance: many; j_gene: TRBJ2-5; v_gene: TRBV27; d_gene: -
CDR3aa: CASSRLAGVNEQFF; CDR3nt: TGTGCCAGCAGTCGACTAGCGGGAGTCAATGAGCAGTTCTTC; abundance: few; j_gene: TRBJ2-1; v_gene: TRBV12-3/TRBV12-4; d_gene: TRBD2
CDR3aa: CASSFGGRVQETQYF; CDR3nt: TGTGCCAGCAGTTTCGGGGGGCGCGTCCAAGAGACCCAGTACTTC; abundance: few; j_gene: TRBJ2-5; v_gene: TRBV28; d_gene: -
CDR3aa: CASSRDGEQYF; CDR3nt: TGCGCCAGCAGCCGCGACGGCGAGCAGTACTTC; abundance: few; j_gene: TRBJ2-7; v_gene: TRBV5-1; d_gene: -
CDR3aa: CASSAGPSGGHEQYF; CDR3nt: TGTGCCAGCAGCGCAGGTCCTAGCGGGGGCCACGAGCAGTACTTC; abundance: many; j_gene: TRBJ2-7; v_gene: TRBV7-4; d_gene: TRBD2
CDR3aa: CASSGVSLGDTQYF; CDR3nt: TGCGCCAGCAGTGGTGTCTCCCTGGGTGATACGCAGTATTTT; abundance: -; j_gene: TRBJ2-3; v_gene: TRBV10-2; d_gene: -
CDR3aa: CASSSGTGIPLGYEQYF; CDR3nt: TGCGCCAGCAGCTCCGGGACAGGGATACCCCTTGGGTACGAGCAGTACTTC; abundance: few; j_gene: TRBJ2-7; v_gene: TRBV5-1; d_gene: TRBD1
CDR3aa: CASSLAMLSGETQYF; CDR3nt: TGTGCCAGCAGCTTGGCTATGCTCTCAGGGGAGACCCAGTACTTC; abundance: -; j_gene: TRBJ2-5; v_gene: TRBV5-6; d_gene: -
CDR3aa: CASSAMGSGIETQYF; CDR3nt: TGTGCCAGCAGCGCTATGGGTAGCGGGATAGAGACCCAGTACTTC; abundance: -; j_gene: TRBJ2-5; v_gene: TRBV7-6; d_gene: TRBD2
CDR3aa: CASSQDSRGRVSGYTF; CDR3nt: TGTGCCAGCAGCCAAGACTCTCGGGGGAGAGTGAGTGGCTACACCTTC; abundance: -; j_gene: TRBJ1-2; v_gene: TRBV3-1; d_gene: -